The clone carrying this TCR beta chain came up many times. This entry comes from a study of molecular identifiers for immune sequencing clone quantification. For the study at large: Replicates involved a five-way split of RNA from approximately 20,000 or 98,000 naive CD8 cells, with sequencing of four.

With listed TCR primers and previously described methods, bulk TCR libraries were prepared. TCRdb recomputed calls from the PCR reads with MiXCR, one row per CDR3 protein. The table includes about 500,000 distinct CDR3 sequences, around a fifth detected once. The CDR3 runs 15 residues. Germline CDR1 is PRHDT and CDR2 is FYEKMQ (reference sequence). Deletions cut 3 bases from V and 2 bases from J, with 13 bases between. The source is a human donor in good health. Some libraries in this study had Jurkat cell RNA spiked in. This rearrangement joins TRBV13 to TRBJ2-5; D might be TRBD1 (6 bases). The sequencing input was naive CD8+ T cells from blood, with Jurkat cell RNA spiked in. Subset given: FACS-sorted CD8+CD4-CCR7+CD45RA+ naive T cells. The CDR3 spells CASSFNRQAQETQYF. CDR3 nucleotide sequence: TGTGCCAGCAGCTTCAACCGACAGGCACAAGAGACCCAGTACTTC.